Listed here is a single T cell receptor (beta chain). This clonotype has more than one count but fewer than ten. The target of this receptor is not known. No base quality information exists; no much larger clone differs at one position. This entry belongs to a study of blood T cells in healthy people across ages (dated by TCRdb to the mid-2010s). Turning to the overall study: In model experiments, template switching captured roughly one uniquely barcoded TCR beta cDNA molecule for every two T cells. Using deep sequencing normalized with unique cDNA molecular identifiers, the study measured how TCR beta repertoire diversity changes with age. The study analyzed two additional independent replicas of 1 million unique cDNA reads from the same blood draw for two donors, one aged 18 to 29 and one aged 80 or older. To avoid experimental bias, donors of different ages were spread randomly across the sequencing lanes. The donors were split into four age groups: young (average around 17 years), middle-aged (39), aged (more than 60) and long-lived (over 75). The investigation overall reported the following: Compared with the aged group, the long-lived group had more naive CD4+ T cells, fewer expanded clones and increased TCR diversity, a pattern suggesting age selection. As age increased, observed TCR beta diversity per million T cells dropped in a roughly linear way, and a significant reduction was already evident by age about 40. The CMV infection status of donors was not known, potentially confounding age-related changes in expanded clonotypes. There was a strong correlation between observed TCR beta diversity and the percentage of naive T cells measured by flow cytometry. Bulk unsorted PBMC profiling prevented conclusive comparison of naive and antigen-experienced compartments. Total diversity estimates from one million sequenced T cells were considered lower bounds and underestimates.

Library prep was done by 5' RACE. The sample was run on an Illumina HiSeq 2500. The second PCR ran for roughly 7 to 11 cycles and used a J-beta primer mix along with a sample-barcoded 5' primer. Each TCR beta cDNA molecule received a unique molecular identifier from a template-switch 5' adaptor carrying 12 random nucleotides. At least 3 million CDR3-containing paired-end reads were obtained from each sample. First-strand cDNA was synthesized from all RNA with the Mint cDNA synthesis kit, primed by a TRBC-specific oligonucleotide. Following uracil-DNA glycosylase treatment, a first 18-cycle PCR with universal primers M1SS and BC2_uni_R was performed on all cDNA. On the study's bioinformatics: For normalization, 1 million high-quality reads, each with a distinct molecular identifier, were randomly selected from each sample. Instead of being binned into consensus sequences, reads that shared molecular identifiers were thrown out. MiTCR, with a Q25 quality threshold and the strictest error-elimination algorithm, was used for CDR3 identification, clonotype clustering and error correction. Lower-bound total TCR beta diversity was estimated with a nonparametric unseen species model using Euler transformation. The public reads were run again by TCRdb, first through fastp at Q25 and then through MiXCR, and only productive beta chains were kept. Records with the same CDR3 protein are collapsed into one entry carrying the most frequent genes and DNA. TCRdb's processing, not the authors' own work, is the source of the V and J calls. The sample records roughly 830,000 distinct CDR3 sequences, around two thirds of which are singletons. About 27% of the sample comes from the top ten.

V has 3 bases trimmed and J has 8 bases trimmed; junction bases matching no gene number 5. The CDR3 runs 15 amino acids, cysteine and phenylalanine included. Only the CDR3 part of the read is kept: 45 bases, read in frame from the first base. The germline V gene encodes CDR1 SGHRS and CDR2 YFSETQ. Systemically healthy Caucasian individuals from Russia, over 30 in total and aged roughly 6 to 90 years, were included as donors. Each donor gave roughly 11 milliliters of peripheral blood, drawn into EDTA-treated Vacutainer tubes. Ficoll-Paque density-gradient centrifugation was used to isolate PBMCs, with at least 6.5 million per sample. Total RNA, at least 6 micrograms per sample, was extracted from PBMCs with Trizol reagent. For every donor, flow cytometry on a PBMC aliquot measured the percentage of naive CD45RAhigh/CD27high T cells.

Sequenced: blood. The sequence links TRBV5-1 to TRBJ2-1; 13 bases in the junction line up with TRBD2. The clonotype originates from a man younger than 45 in good health. For the CDR3, the sequence is CASSSRTSGGDEQFF. The DNA sequence reads TGCGCCAGCAGCTCACGGACTAGCGGGGGCGATGAGCAGTTCTTC. Reference TRBV5-1 and TRBJ2-1 genes cover what lies past the CDR3, so the full variable domain is KAGVTQTPRYLIKTRGQQVTLSCSPISGHRSVSWYQQTPGQGLQFLFEYFSETQRNKGNFPGRFSGRQFSNSRSEMNVSTLELGDSALYLCASSSRTSGGDEQFFGPGTRLTVL.